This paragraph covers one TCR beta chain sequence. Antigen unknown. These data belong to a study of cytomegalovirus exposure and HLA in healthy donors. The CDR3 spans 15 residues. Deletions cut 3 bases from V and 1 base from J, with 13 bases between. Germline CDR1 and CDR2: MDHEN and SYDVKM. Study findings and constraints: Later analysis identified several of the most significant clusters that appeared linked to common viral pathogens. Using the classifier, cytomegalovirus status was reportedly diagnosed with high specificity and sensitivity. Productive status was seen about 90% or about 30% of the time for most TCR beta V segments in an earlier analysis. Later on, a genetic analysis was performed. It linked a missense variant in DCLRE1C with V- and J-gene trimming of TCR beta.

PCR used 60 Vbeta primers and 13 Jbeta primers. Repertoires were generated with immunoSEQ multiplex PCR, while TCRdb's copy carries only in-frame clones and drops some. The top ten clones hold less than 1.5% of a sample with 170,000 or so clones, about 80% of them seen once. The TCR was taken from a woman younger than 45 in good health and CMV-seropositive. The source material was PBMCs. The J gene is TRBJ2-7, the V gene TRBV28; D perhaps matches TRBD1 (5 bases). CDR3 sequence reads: CASSFIRDPSYEQYF. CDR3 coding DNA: TGTGCCAGCAGTTTTATCAGGGATCCTTCCTACGAGCAGTACTTC.